Listed here is a single T cell receptor beta chain. The antigen remains unidentified. The record originates from a study of cytomegalovirus exposure and HLA in healthy donors. On the study more broadly: The Caucasian-associated ancestry cluster held roughly 80% of more than 350 genotyped donors.

Per the germline V gene, CDR1 is SGHRS and CDR2 is YFSETQ. The CDR3 is 19 residues long. V was clipped by 4 bases and J by 4 bases; unmatched bases: 17. Study-wide results and caveats: Later on, an analysis showed TCR association rates differing by HLA locus, with DRB1 the most and HLA-C the fewest. Productive status was seen about 90% or about 30% of the time for most TCR beta V segments in an earlier analysis. Indistinguishability led to the exclusion of some V segments, TRBV6-2 and TRBV6-3 included.

With 60 Vbeta and 13 Jbeta primers, the PCR was carried out. Sequenced by immunoSEQ multiplex PCR; TCRdb stores in-frame clones only, minus some. The data contain 90,000 to 130,000 clones, 80% of them seen just once; the ten biggest clones take up around 3%. The sample was PBMCs. This receptor was taken from a woman in her sixties or seventies in good health and CMV-seropositive. J is TRBJ1-3 and V is TRBV5-1; 10 positions agree with TRBD1. DNA for the CDR3: TGCGCCAGCAGCCTCGGGCGGACAGGGGGGACCGTGGGAGGAAACACCATATATTTT. This translates into CASSLGRTGGTVGGNTIYF.